The 7 T cell receptor beta chains in this list originate from one sample, sequenced in a study of cytomegalovirus exposure and HLA in healthy donors. The PCR employed 60 Vbeta primers together with 13 Jbeta primers. TCRdb's copy holds only in-frame clones and misses some; the assay was immunoSEQ multiplex PCR. The sample's table shows around 88,000 clones. Sequences were obtained from PBMCs. All receptors derive from a girl aged 10 to 17 in good health and CMV-seropositive.

The chain carries TRBV4-1 and TRBJ1-4, with D possibly matching TRBD1 (5 bases). Germline-derived CDR1 and CDR2 are MGHRA and YSYEKL. Trimming removed 2 bases from V and 7 bases from J, with 14 bases in between. The length of the CDR3 is 15 residues. The CDR3 DNA is TGCGCCAGCAGCCAAAGATCGGGGGTAGCTGAAAAACTGTTTTTT. Protein sequence: CASSQRSGVAEKLFF.

The J gene is TRBJ2-7, the V gene TRBV9, with TRBD2 identical over 10 bases. Germline CDR1 and CDR2: SGDLS and YYNGEE. The CDR3 runs to 15 residues. The J segment lost 5 bases and the V segment lost 0 bases, leaving 5 bases of the junction unmatched. CDR3 nucleotide sequence: TGTGCCAGCAGCGTAGGAGCGGGGGGGCCCCACGAGCAGTACTTC. This encodes CASSVGAGGPHEQYF.

V is TRBV7-3 and J is TRBJ2-1, with TRBD2 as a possible D gene (6 bases). From germline, CDR1 is SGHTA and CDR2 FQGTGA. The CDR3 consists of 13 residues. Trimming took off 3 bases at V and 7 bases at J, with 10 bases between the two ends. The CDR3 spells CASSFGGANEQFF. The CDR3 bases are TGTGCCAGCAGCTTTGGCGGGGCGAATGAGCAGTTCTTC.

This chain links TRBV13 with TRBJ2-7; D unclear. The CDR3 is 12 residues long. Per germline, CDR1 PRHDT and CDR2 FYEKMQ (reference sequence). Trimming left V 4 bases short and J 0 bases short, with 4 bases between. In DNA, the CDR3 is TGTGCCAGCAGCTCCAACTCCTACGAGCAGTACTTC. It is translated as CASSSNSYEQYF.

The chain is built from TRBV6-1 and TRBJ2-7; D gene uncertain. Per the germline V gene, CDR1 is MNHNS and CDR2 is SASEGT. The V end was cut by 7 bases, the J end by 6 bases, with 19 bases between. The CDR3 consists of 14 residues. CDR3 nucleotide sequence: TGTGCCAGCAACGAAAGTAACGGCGGCCTCGAGCAGTACGTC. This codes for CASNESNGGLEQYV.

The chain carries TRBV6-5 and TRBJ1-2; D is perhaps TRBD1 (6 bases). Per germline, CDR1 MNHEY and CDR2 SVGAGI. This CDR3 has 13 residues. V was cut by 2 bases and J by 3 bases, with 7 bases left in between. The CDR3 protein is CASSYAGDYGYTF. As DNA, the CDR3 is TGTGCCAGCAGTTACGCAGGGGACTATGGCTACACCTTC.

This chain joins TRBV2 and TRBJ2-1; 7 nucleotides agree with TRBD1. Unmatched junction bases numbered 6, after V lost 7 bases and J lost 3 bases. From germline, CDR1 is SNHLY and CDR2 FYNNEI. The CDR3 spans 14 residues. The CDR3 region is CASKVSGGYNEQFF. CDR3 bases: TGTGCCAGCAAGGTGTCAGGGGGCTACAATGAGCAGTTCTTC.